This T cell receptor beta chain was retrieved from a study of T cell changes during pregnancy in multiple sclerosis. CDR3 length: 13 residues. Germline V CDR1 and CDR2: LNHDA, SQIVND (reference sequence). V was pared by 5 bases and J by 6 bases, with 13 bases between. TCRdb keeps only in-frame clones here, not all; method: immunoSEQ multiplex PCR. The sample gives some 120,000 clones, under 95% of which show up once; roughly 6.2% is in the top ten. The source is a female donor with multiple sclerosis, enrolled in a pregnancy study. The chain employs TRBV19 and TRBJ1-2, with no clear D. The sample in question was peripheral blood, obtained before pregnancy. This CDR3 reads CASSGRPPDGYTF. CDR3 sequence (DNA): TGTGCCAGTAGTGGCAGGCCTCCGGATGGCTACACCTTC.